The next 21 T cell receptor beta chains were all read from a single sample in a study of Graves' ophthalmopathy and Graves' hyperthyroidism. The TCR beta CDR3 regions underwent amplification from RNA transcripts. A first-round RT-PCR used HTBI primers, followed by a second-round multiplex PCR. From the multiplex PCR reads, TCRdb called clonotypes with MiXCR, one entry per CDR3 protein. The data contain over 150,000 distinct CDR3 sequences, less than 45% of them singletons. Material for sequencing was peripheral blood. The receptor source for this set is a woman between 40 and 50 years old with Graves' ophthalmopathy.

V is TRBV7-2 and J is TRBJ2-7; 12 nucleotides align to TRBD2. This CDR3 is built from 15 residues. The germline gives CDR1 SGHTA, CDR2 FQGNSA. The V and J ends lost 4 bases and 7 bases, in that order; junction bases with no gene match: 8. The CDR3, as DNA: TGTGCCAGCAGCTACCCTAGCGGGAGGGCCCGTGAGCAGTACTTC. Encoded protein: CASSYPSGRAREQYF.

This clonotype appeared many times. CDR3 nucleotides: TGTGCCAGTAGTATAGTACAGCTGGGGGCCAACGTCCTGACTTTC. Translated, it gives CASSIVQLGANVLTF. The chain carries TRBV19 and TRBJ2-6; D not certain. This CDR3 region has 15 residues. The germline gives CDR1 LNHDA, CDR2 SQIVND (reference sequence). V lost 1 base, J lost 4 bases, and 8 bases lay in between.

This clonotype was recorded at least ten times. This sequence joins TRBV6-5 and TRBJ1-6; D is unclear. CDR1 and CDR2 from the germline V gene are MNHEY and SVGAGI. The CDR3 has 15 amino acids. V lost 0 bases to trimming and J lost 3 bases, with 6 bases between them. CDR3 in amino acids: CASSYSWDYNSPLHF. CDR3 nucleotides: TGTGCCAGCAGTTACTCGTGGGACTATAATTCACCCCTCCACTTT.

The chain joins TRBV6-2 or TRBV6-3 to TRBJ1-2; D not certain. This CDR3 region has 10 residues. CDR1 and CDR2 (germline): MNHEY, SVGEGT. Trimming removed 4 bases at V and 4 bases at J, with 1 base between. CDR3 residues: CASSSYGYTF. The CDR3 region has the DNA TGTGCCAGCAGTTCCTATGGCTACACCTTC.

The J gene is TRBJ2-5, the V gene TRBV28, with a possible D match to TRBD2 (5 bases). Trimming shortened V by 7 bases and J by 1 base, and 19 bases separated the two germline ends. Germline V gives CDR1 MDHEN, CDR2 SYDVKM. The CDR3 consists of 16 residues. CDR3 nucleotides: TGTGCCAGCACCATTCTGGGCTCGAGGGCCCAAGAGACCCAGTACTTC. This encodes CASTILGSRAQETQYF.

Ten or more counts support this clonotype. The CDR3 region is CASSDRGMNTEAFF. In DNA, the CDR3 is TGTGCCAGTAGCGACAGGGGGATGAACACTGAAGCTTTCTTT. The rearrangement joins TRBV19 to TRBJ1-1, with 9 bases fitting TRBD1. CDR3 length: 14 residues. Per the germline V gene, CDR1 is LNHDA and CDR2 is SQIVND (reference sequence). J was trimmed by 0 bases and V by 6 bases; bases with no gene match: 2.

The CDR3 sequence: CAWSVNGPGYTF. CDR3 coding DNA: TGTGCCTGGAGCGTGAATGGCCCCGGCTACACCTTC. The chain employs TRBV30 and TRBJ1-2; D unclear. The CDR3 contains 12 residues. V was pared by 3 bases and J by 8 bases, with 13 bases between. Germline CDR1 is GTSNPN and CDR2 is SVGIG (reference sequence).

This clonotype has ten or more counts. The chain joins TRBV6-2 or TRBV6-3 to TRBJ2-5; D not certain. CDR1 is MNHEY, CDR2 SVGEGT, per germline. This CDR3 region has 14 residues. Trimming stripped 5 bases from V and 0 bases from J, with 10 bases between. The DNA for the CDR3 is TGTGCCAGCAGTCCGTTCGAGTACCAAGAGACCCAGTACTTC. It specifies CASSPFEYQETQYF.

This clonotype was observed many times. The genes are TRBV6-1 and TRBJ1-5; 7 positions match TRBD1. This CDR3 spans 16 amino acids. CDR1 is MNHNS, CDR2 SASEGT, per germline. V gave up 4 bases and J gave up 0 bases; unmatched junction bases: 6. The CDR3: CASSVGQLYSNQPQHF. In nucleotides, the CDR3 is TGTGCCAGCAGTGTGGGACAGTTATATAGCAATCAGCCCCAGCATTTT.

This chain joins TRBV6-1 and TRBJ1-1; D remains unclear. Trimming took 6 bases from V and 8 from J, leaving 22 bases between them. The CDR3 runs to 15 residues. In germline, CDR1 is MNHNS, CDR2 SASEGT. DNA of the CDR3: TGTGCCAGCAGCCCGGTGGCAGGCCCTTGGGAAGAAGCTTTCTTT. Translated, it gives CASSPVAGPWEEAFF.

This clonotype came up many times. This CDR3 is CATREGPGSPLHF. The DNA of the CDR3 is TGTGCCACCCGGGAAGGCCCTGGCTCACCCCTCCACTTT. The chain employs TRBV12-3 or TRBV12-4 and TRBJ1-6; unclear D gene. The CDR3 has 13 residues. V was trimmed by 10 bases and J by 10 bases, leaving 17 bases between them.

CDR3 bases: TGTGCCAGCAGCCGGACGCTGCCAGAGAACACTGAAGCTTTCTTT. Amino acids: CASSRTLPENTEAFF. V is TRBV14 and J is TRBJ1-1; D unclear. The CDR3 has 15 amino acids. Germline V gene sequence: CDR1 SGHDN, CDR2 FVKESK. V was pared by 4 bases and J by 1 base, with 13 bases between.

The sample holds many counts of this clonotype. The chain employs TRBV6-1 and TRBJ1-2; the D gene is possibly TRBD1 (5 bases). CDR1 and CDR2 from the germline V gene are MNHNS and SASEGT. V lost 6 bases and J lost 8, with 22 bases in between. The CDR3 has 15 residues. The CDR3 region is CASRPQQVFGSGYTF. Written as DNA, the CDR3 is TGTGCCAGCAGACCTCAACAGGTTTTCGGTTCCGGCTACACCTTC.

This clonotype was recorded many times. The V call is TRBV12-3 or TRBV12-4, the J call TRBJ1-5; D is ambiguous. Deletions cut 3 bases from V and 4 bases from J, with 10 bases between. The CDR3 contains 14 residues. The CDR3 region is CASSLVSPNQPQHF. Written as DNA, the CDR3 is TGTGCCAGCAGTTTGGTGTCCCCTAATCAGCCCCAGCATTTT.

This clonotype was seen at least ten times. The chain is built from TRBV6-5 and TRBJ2-7, with 8 bases matching TRBD2. The length of the CDR3 is 13 residues. V shed 8 bases and J 1 base; nucleotides not matched to a gene: 4. Germline CDR1 is MNHEY and CDR2 is SVGAGI. The CDR3 coding sequence is TGTGCCAGCGGACTAGCTGTGTCCTACGAGCAGTACTTC. Encoded protein: CASGLAVSYEQYF.

The CDR3 DNA reads TGCGCCAGCAGCCAAGCCGACAGGGATTGGACTGAAGCTTTCTTT. Its translation: CASSQADRDWTEAFF. V is TRBV4-3 and J is TRBJ1-1; 7 bases are a match to TRBD1. With V trimmed by 1 base and J by 5 bases, 7 bases remained unmatched. The CDR3 is made up of 15 amino acids. Germline V gene sequence: CDR1 LGHNA, CDR2 YSLEER.

The gene calls are TRBV7-2 and TRBJ2-3, with 8 bases that match TRBD2. The CDR3 runs 17 residues. Germline-derived CDR1 and CDR2 are SGHTA and FQGNSA. The V gene end was trimmed by 0 bases and the J gene end by 0 bases; junction bases not matched to a gene: 5. The DNA for the CDR3 is TGTGCCAGCAGCTTAGCGATTGGCGGGGGGAGCACAGATACGCAGTATTTT. It codes for CASSLAIGGGSTDTQYF.

This clonotype was picked up one time. This chain uses TRBV6-1 with TRBJ2-7, with D perhaps matching TRBD2 (7 bases). Trimming stripped 5 bases from V and 2 bases from J, with 13 bases between. The CDR3 contains 14 residues. Germline V gene sequence: CDR1 MNHNS, CDR2 SASEGT. For the CDR3, the DNA is TGTGCCAGCAGTACAGGGAGGGGGACCTACGAGCAGTACTTC. Its protein is CASSTGRGTYEQYF.

DNA for the CDR3: TGTGCCACCAGCAGGACAGGGGGCTCTGGCACCGGGGAGCTGTTTTTT. It codes for CATSRTGGSGTGELFF. This chain links TRBV15 with TRBJ2-2, with 10 nucleotides matching TRBD1. CDR3 length equals 16 residues. Germline V lookup: CDR1 LNHNV, CDR2 YYDKDF (reference sequence). The V gene end was trimmed by 3 bases and the J gene end by 4 bases; junction bases not matched to a gene: 5.

This clonotype turned up a few times. The gene calls are TRBV12-3 or TRBV12-4 and TRBJ2-7; maybe TRBD1 (6 bases). The CDR3 consists of 13 residues. Trimming shortened V by 6 bases and J by 6 bases, and 15 bases separated the two germline ends. CDR3 nucleotide sequence: TGTGCCAGCAGCCGGGACGACAGGTTCGAGCAGTACTTC. Protein: CASSRDDRFEQYF.

There are many counts of this clonotype. This chain links TRBV3-1 with TRBJ1-2; D gene unclear. V dropped 0 bases and J dropped 5 bases, with 16 bases sitting between them. The germline gives CDR1 LGHDT, CDR2 YNNKEL (reference sequence). CDR3 size: 16 residues. CDR3 DNA: TGTGCCAGCAGCCAAGAATCGGGAGGCGGCCGTTATGGCTACACCTTC. It yields the protein CASSQESGGGRYGYTF.